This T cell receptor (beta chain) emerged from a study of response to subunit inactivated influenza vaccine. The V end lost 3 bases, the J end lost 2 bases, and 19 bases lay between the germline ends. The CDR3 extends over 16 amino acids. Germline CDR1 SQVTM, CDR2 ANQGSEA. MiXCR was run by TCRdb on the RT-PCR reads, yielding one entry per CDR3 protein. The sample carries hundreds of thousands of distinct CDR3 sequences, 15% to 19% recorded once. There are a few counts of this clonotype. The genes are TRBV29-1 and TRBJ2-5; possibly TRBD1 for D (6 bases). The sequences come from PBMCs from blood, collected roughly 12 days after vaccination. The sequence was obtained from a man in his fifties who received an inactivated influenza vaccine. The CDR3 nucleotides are TGCAGCGTTGACCCCCGGGACAACCCCAGGCAAGAGACCCAGTACTTC. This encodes CSVDPRDNPRQETQYF.